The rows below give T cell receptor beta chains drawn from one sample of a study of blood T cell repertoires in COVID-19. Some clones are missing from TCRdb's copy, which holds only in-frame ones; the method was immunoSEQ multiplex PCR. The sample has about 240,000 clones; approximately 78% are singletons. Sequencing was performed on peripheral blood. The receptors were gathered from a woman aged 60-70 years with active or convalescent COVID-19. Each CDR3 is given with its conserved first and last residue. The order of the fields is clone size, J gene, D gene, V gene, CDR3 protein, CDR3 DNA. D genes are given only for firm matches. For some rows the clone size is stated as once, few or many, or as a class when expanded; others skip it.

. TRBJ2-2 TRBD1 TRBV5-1 CASKGGTGGPRTAGELFF TGCGCCAGCAAGGGAGGGACAGGGGGCCCCCGAACGGCCGGGGAGCTGTTTTTT
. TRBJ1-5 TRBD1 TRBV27 CASSSDRANQPQHF TGTGCCAGCAGCTCGGACAGGGCCAATCAGCCCCAGCATTTT
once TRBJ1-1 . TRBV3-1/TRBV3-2 CASSQDPGGNTEAFF TGTGCCAGCAGCCAAGATCCGGGGGGAAACACTGAAGCTTTCTTT
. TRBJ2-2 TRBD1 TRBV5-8 CASSLGTGVNTGELFF TGTGCCAGCAGCTTGGGGACAGGCGTCAACACCGGGGAGCTGTTTTTT
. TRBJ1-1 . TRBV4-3 CASSLQAGEGTEAFF TGCGCCAGCAGCTTACAGGCGGGGGAGGGGACTGAAGCTTTCTTT
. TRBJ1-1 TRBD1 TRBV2 CASSVGQGGTEAFF TGTGCCAGCAGCGTAGGACAGGGGGGGACTGAAGCTTTCTTT
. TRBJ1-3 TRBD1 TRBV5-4 CASSLGGTGGNTIYF TGTGCCAGCAGCTTGGGAGGGACAGGGGGAAACACCATATATTTT
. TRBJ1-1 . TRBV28 CASSLHPPRGTEAFF TGTGCCAGCAGTTTACATCCCCCCAGGGGAACTGAAGCTTTCTTT
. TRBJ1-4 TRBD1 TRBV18 CASSRTGSGEKLFF TGTGCCAGCTCGCGGACAGGGTCGGGTGAAAAACTGTTTTTT
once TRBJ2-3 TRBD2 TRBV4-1 CASSQERAGGPEDTQYF TGCGCCAGCAGCCAAGAACGAGCGGGGGGGCCTGAAGATACGCAGTATTTT
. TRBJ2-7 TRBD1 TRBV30 CAWSRGQGREQYF TGTGCCTGGAGTAGGGGACAGGGGAGGGAACAGTACTTC
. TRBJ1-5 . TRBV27 CASSSGLYNQPQHF TGTGCCAGCAGTTCAGGACTGTACAATCAGCCCCAGCATTTT
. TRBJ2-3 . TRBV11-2 CASSPGTKEGDTQYF TGTGCCAGCAGCCCGGGGACCAAGGAGGGAGATACGCAGTATTTT
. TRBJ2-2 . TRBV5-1 CASRPTGLNTGELFF TGCGCCAGCAGACCGACGGGACTGAACACCGGGGAGCTGTTTTTT
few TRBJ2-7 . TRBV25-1 CASSERAGTISYEQYF TGTGCCAGCAGTGAACGGGCGGGGACCATCTCCTACGAGCAGTACTTC
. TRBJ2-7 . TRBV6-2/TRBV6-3 CASSGPGQGFYEQYF TGTGCCAGCAGTGGCCCGGGGCAGGGGTTCTACGAGCAGTACTTC
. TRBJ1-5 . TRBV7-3 CASSLTPPKGTINQPQHF TGTGCCAGCAGCTTAACGCCTCCAAAGGGGACAATCAATCAGCCCCAGCATTTT
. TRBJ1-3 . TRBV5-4 CASSRGPQGIVDGNTIYF TGTGCCAGCAGCCGGGGTCCGCAAGGGATCGTGGACGGAAACACCATATATTTT
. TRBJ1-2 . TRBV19 CASSIPRGQSFYTF TGTGCCAGTAGTATACCACGGGGACAAAGTTTCTACACCTTC
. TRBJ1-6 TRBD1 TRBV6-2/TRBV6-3 CASSYEGADNSPLHF TGTGCCAGCAGTTACGAGGGGGCCGATAATTCACCCCTCCACTTT
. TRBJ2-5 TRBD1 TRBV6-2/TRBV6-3 CASSDIGQGLETQYF TGTGCCAGCAGTGACATTGGACAGGGTTTAGAGACCCAGTACTTC
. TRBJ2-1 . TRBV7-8 CASSFVSRSYNEQFF TGTGCCAGCAGCTTCGTGAGCCGCTCCTACAATGAGCAGTTCTTC
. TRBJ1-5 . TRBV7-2 CASSAGASSNQPQHF TGTGCCAGCAGCGCGGGGGCCTCTAGCAATCAGCCCCAGCATTTT
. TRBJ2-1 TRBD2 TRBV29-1 CSVGASGHYNEQFF TGCAGCGTTGGGGCTAGCGGGCACTACAATGAGCAGTTCTTC
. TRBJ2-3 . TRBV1 CTSSQPYPQRGLTDTQYF TGCACCAGCAGCCAACCCTATCCCCAGCGGGGGCTCACAGATACGCAGTATTTT
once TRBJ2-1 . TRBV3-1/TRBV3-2 CASSQIVEQGRSTYNEQFF TGTGCCAGCAGCCAAATCGTTGAACAGGGTCGCTCCACCTACAATGAGCAGTTCTTC
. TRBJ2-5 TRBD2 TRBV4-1 CASSQPGGALETQYF TGCGCCAGCAGCCAACCCGGGGGGGCGCTGGAGACCCAGTACTTC
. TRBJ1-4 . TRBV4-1 CASSPTRAYNEKLFF TGCGCCAGCAGCCCGACGCGGGCCTATAATGAAAAACTGTTTTTT
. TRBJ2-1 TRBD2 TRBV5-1 CASSLVSGAYNEQFF TGCGCCAGCAGCTTGGTTAGCGGGGCATACAATGAGCAGTTCTTC
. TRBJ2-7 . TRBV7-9 CASSGGLGSDYEQYF TGTGCCAGCAGCGGGGGGTTAGGGAGCGACTACGAGCAGTACTTC
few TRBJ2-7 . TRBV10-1 CASLPKSGFTYEQYF TGCGCCAGCCTCCCAAAGTCGGGTTTTACCTACGAGCAGTACTTC
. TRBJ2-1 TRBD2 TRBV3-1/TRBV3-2 CASSQDLGLAGNNEQFF TGTGCCAGCAGCCAAGACTTGGGACTAGCGGGGAACAATGAGCAGTTCTTC
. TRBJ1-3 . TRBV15 CATSSSLRVGDHSGNTIYF TGTGCCACCAGCTCCTCCTTGCGGGTAGGCGACCACTCTGGAAACACCATATATTTT
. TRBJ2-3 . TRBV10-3 CAIGWGGGTDTQYF TGTGCCATCGGCTGGGGGGGCGGCACAGATACGCAGTATTTT
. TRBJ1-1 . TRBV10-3 CAIANAGSGVKNTEAFF TGTGCCATCGCTAATGCAGGGTCAGGGGTAAAGAACACTGAAGCTTTCTTT
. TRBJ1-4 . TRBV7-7 CASSSGGGEKLFF TGTGCTAGCAGCTCGGGAGGGGGGGAGAAACTGTTTTTT
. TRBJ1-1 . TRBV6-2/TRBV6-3 CASSPLRANTEAFF TGTGCCAGCAGTCCGCTCAGGGCGAACACTGAAGCTTTCTTT
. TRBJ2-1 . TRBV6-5 CASIRDLRNEQFF TGTGCCAGCATAAGGGACTTGAGGAATGAGCAGTTCTTC
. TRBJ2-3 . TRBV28 CASSLTGSQASTQYF TGTGCCAGCAGTTTAACGGGATCCCAGGCGAGTACGCAGTATTTT
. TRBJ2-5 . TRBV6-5 CASSRTDRETQYF TGTGCCAGCAGTAGGACTGACCGAGAGACCCAGTACTTC
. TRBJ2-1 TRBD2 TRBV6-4 CASSQSGASSYNEQFF TGTGCCAGCAGTCAAAGCGGGGCTAGCTCCTACAATGAGCAGTTCTTC
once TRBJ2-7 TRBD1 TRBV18 CASSPRGQGSSYEQYF TGTGCCAGCTCACCACGGGGACAGGGGTCCTCCTACGAGCAGTACTTC
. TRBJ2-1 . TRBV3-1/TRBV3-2 CASSQGRQPHSYNEQFF TGTGCCAGCAGCCAAGGACGACAACCCCACTCCTACAATGAGCAGTTCTTC
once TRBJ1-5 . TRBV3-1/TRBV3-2 CASSPSNVGDKRSAQHF TGTGCCAGCAGCCCTTCAAACGTTGGGGACAAGAGGTCAGCCCAGCATTTT
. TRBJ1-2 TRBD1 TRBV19 CASRTGSIYGYTF TGTGCCAGTAGGACAGGGAGCATCTATGGCTACACCTTC
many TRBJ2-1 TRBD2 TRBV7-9 CASSSGGTPTYNEQFF TGTGCCAGCAGCTCCGGGGGGACGCCGACCTACAATGAGCAGTTCTTC
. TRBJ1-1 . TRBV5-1 CASSPGTLIGTEAFF TGCGCCAGCAGCCCCGGGACACTAATTGGGACTGAAGCTTTCTTT
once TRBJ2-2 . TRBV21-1 CASSRQITNTGELFF TGTGCCAGCAGCCGACAGATAACGAACACCGGGGAGCTGTTTTTT
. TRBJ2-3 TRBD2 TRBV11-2 CASSLDRTSGGWDTQYF TGTGCCAGCAGCTTAGACAGAACTAGCGGGGGCTGGGATACGCAGTATTTT
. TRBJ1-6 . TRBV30 CAWSVSGTKASPLHF TGTGCCTGGAGTGTAAGTGGGACAAAGGCATCCCCCCTCCACTTT
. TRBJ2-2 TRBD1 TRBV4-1 CASSQNRGNTGELFF TGCGCCAGCAGCCAAAACAGGGGAAACACCGGGGAGCTGTTTTTT
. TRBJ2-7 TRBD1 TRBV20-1 CSASRDRGFYEQYF TGCAGTGCTAGTAGAGACAGGGGGTTCTACGAGCAGTACTTC
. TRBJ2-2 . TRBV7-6 CASSRNIVQGLTGELFF TGTGCCAGCAGCCGAAACATAGTACAGGGCCTCACCGGGGAGCTGTTTTTT
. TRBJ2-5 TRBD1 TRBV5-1 CASSRKPDREFETQYF TGCGCCAGCAGCCGGAAACCCGACAGGGAATTCGAGACCCAGTACTTC
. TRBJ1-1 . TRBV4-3 CASSPRRRHNTEAFF TGCGCCAGCAGCCCCCGGAGGAGGCACAACACTGAAGCTTTCTTT
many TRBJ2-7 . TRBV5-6 CASSLGTGRSYEQYF TGTGCCAGCAGCTTGGGTACAGGGCGCTCCTACGAGCAGTACTTC
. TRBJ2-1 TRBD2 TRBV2 CASKPTGTSGGRGQFF TGTGCCAGCAAGCCTACCGGGACTAGCGGGGGGCGGGGGCAGTTCTTC